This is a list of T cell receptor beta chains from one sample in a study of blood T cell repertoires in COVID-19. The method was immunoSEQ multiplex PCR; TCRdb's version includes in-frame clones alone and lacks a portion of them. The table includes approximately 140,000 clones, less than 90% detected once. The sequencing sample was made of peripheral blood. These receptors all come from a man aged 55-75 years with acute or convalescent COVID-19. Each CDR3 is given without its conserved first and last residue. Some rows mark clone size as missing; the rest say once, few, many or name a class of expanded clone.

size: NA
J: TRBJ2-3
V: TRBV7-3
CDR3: ASSVRGLDTQY

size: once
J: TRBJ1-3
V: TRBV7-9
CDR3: ASSDTGSGNTIY

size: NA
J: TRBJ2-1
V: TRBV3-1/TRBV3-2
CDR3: ASSQGLMAGGANEQF

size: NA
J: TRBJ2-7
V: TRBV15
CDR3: ATSRDRNRAGEQY

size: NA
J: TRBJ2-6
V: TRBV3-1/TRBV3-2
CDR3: ASSQRGPGANVLT

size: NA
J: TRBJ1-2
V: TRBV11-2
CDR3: ASSLAQEGIYGYT

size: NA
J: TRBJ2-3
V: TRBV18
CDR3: ASTTLGTSATDTQY

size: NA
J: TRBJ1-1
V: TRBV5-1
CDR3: ASSLVGGAEAF

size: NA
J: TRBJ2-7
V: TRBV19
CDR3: ASSDRGQEQY

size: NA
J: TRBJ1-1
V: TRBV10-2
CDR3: ASKVRGSEAF

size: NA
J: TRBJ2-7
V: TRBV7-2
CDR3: ASRPQVHGSYEQY

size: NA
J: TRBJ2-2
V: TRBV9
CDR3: ASSVANANTGELF

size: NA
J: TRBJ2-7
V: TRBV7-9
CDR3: ASSPYYEQY

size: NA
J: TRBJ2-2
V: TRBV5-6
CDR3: ASSLLAGGTGELF

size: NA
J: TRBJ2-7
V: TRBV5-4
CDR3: ASSLDAGSYEQY